These 4 T cell receptor beta chains originate from one sample sequenced in a study of spatial heterogeneity in lung cancer. Described time point: sample taken at primary tumor resection. From tumor, nontumor lung or frozen PBMC, whole RNA was taken unsorted for sequencing. TCRdb passed the 5' RACE reads through MiXCR, listing each CDR3 protein once. Among approximately 49,000 distinct CDR3 sequences listed, approximately 5% were seen once. The specimen was PBMCs, collected at surgery. These receptors were taken from a male donor with early-stage non-small cell lung cancer.

At least ten counts were recorded for this clonotype. The CDR3 spells CASSQDTGGTTYEQYF. Here the CDR3 DNA reads TGTGCCAGCAGCCAGGATACAGGGGGGACCACCTACGAGCAGTACTTC. V gene TRBV4-2 combines with J gene TRBJ2-7; 8 bases are shared with TRBD1. CDR1 and CDR2 from the germline V gene are LGHNA and YNFKEQ. The CDR3 loop spans 16 amino acids. Trimming took 3 bases from V and 2 from J; bases not matched to a gene: 9.

This clonotype was detected many times. This chain uses TRBV28 with TRBJ2-6, with 7 bases matching TRBD1. V shed 6 bases, J shed 1 base, and the junction held 6 bases outside the gene matches. The germline gives CDR1 MDHEN, CDR2 SYDVKM. The CDR3 consists of 16 residues. This CDR3 reads CASRGTVGSGANVLTF. CDR3 nucleotides: TGTGCCAGCAGGGGGACAGTAGGATCTGGGGCCAACGTCCTGACTTTC.

The table lists this clonotype with many counts. The gene calls are TRBV11-3 and TRBJ2-4; D assignment may be TRBD1 or TRBD2 (5 bases each). Trimming stripped 5 bases from V and 1 base from J, with 12 bases between. The CDR3 has 15 amino acids. The germline gives CDR1 SGHNT, CDR2 YENEEA. Here the CDR3 DNA reads TGTGCCAGCAGCCCGGGACCGGCCGCCAAAAACATTCAGTACTTC. This encodes CASSPGPAAKNIQYF.

This clonotype was seen at least ten times. The DNA for the CDR3 is TGTGCCAGTAGGACAGGGGGGAACAATCAGCCCCAGCATTTT. Protein product: CASRTGGNNQPQHF. This sequence joins TRBV19 and TRBJ1-5; TRBD1 aligns across 9 bases. J gave up 3 bases and V 6 bases, and 3 bases lay outside the gene matches. The CDR3 contains 14 residues. Per the germline V gene, CDR1 is LNHDA and CDR2 is SQIVND (reference sequence).